This TCR beta chain derives from a study of graft-versus-host responses after intestinal transplantation. Turning to the study itself: Recipients got multivisceral, liver-intestinal, or isolated intestinal transplants. Study-wide results and limits: GvH clones were identified in recipient marrow, with some first appearing in ileum or blood.

Generated by immunoSEQ multiplex PCR, the TCRdb table keeps only in-frame clones and is missing some. The repertoire holds approximately 88,000 clones, with about 94% as singletons. Notes on this clone: Its antigen is not identified.

The input for sequencing was unstimulated CD4+ T cells sorted from spleen or lymph node cells, taken before transplant. This receptor was taken from a human donor who was the organ donor for an intestinal transplant.

The CDR3 sequence is CASSEGGGPRGETQYF. The CDR3 DNA follows: TGTGCCAGCAGTGAAGGAGGAGGGCCGCGAGGAGAGACCCAGTACTTC. This rearrangement joins TRBV2 to TRBJ2-5; TRBD2 might be the D (6 bases). The V end lost 1 base, the J end lost 4 bases, and 16 bases lay between the germline ends. The germline V gene has CDR1 SNHLY and CDR2 FYNNEI. The CDR3 length is 16 residues.